Included here is one T cell receptor beta chain sequence, with context. Study processing details: Estimation of nucleated cell counts relied on the amplification of reference gene primers. The assay was immunoSEQ multiplex PCR, and TCRdb's table has in-frame clones only and misses some. V, J and clone size are taken as reported in that table, and D and trimming were inferred from the DNA itself. The table lists fewer than 300,000 clones, approximately 86% of them singletons. The CDR3 spans 18 residues. This entry is derived from a study of blood T cell repertoires in COVID-19. Study context: Acute and convalescent COVID-19 samples came from the United States, Italy and Spain. The cDNA or gDNA used as material had been derived from T cells, B-cell-depleted T cells, or PBMCs.

Sequencing was performed on peripheral blood. The chain couples TRBV21-1 to TRBJ2-1; the table's D call, TRBD2, has no DNA check behind it. TRBV21-1 is a known pseudogene. The receptor was derived from a woman under 30 with acute or convalescent COVID-19. The CDR3 DNA reads as TGTGCCAGCAGCACCCAGCGGACTAGCGGGACGGGCCACAATGAGCAGTTCTTC. Translation gives CASSTQRTSGTGHNEQFF.